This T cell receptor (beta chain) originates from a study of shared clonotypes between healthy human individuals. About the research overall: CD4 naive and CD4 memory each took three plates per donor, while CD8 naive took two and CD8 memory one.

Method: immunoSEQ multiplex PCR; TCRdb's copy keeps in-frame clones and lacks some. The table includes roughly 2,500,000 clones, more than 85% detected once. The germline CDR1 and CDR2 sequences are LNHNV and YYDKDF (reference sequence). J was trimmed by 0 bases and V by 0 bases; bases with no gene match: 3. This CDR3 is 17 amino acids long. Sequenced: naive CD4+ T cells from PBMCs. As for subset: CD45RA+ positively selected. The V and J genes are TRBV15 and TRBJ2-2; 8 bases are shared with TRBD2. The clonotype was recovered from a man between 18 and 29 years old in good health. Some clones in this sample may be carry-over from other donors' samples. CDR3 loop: CATSRELAAANTGELFF. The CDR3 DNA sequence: TGTGCCACCAGCAGAGAACTAGCGGCCGCGAACACCGGGGAGCTGTTTTTT.